This T cell receptor (beta chain) derives from a study of cytomegalovirus exposure and HLA in healthy donors. Primers included in the PCR were 60 Vbeta and 13 Jbeta primers. Repertoires were generated with immunoSEQ multiplex PCR, while TCRdb's copy carries only in-frame clones and drops some. The data show 140,000 or so clones, about 66% seen once. The sample taken for sequencing was PBMCs. This receptor was taken from a male donor in good health and CMV-seronegative.

Here the CDR3 reads CASRPQGSYEQYF. Written as DNA, the CDR3 is TGTGCCAGCAGGCCACAGGGGTCCTACGAGCAGTACTTC. V is TRBV6-5 and J is TRBJ2-7; 7 nucleotides agree with TRBD1. Germline-derived CDR1 and CDR2 are MNHEY and SVGAGI. CDR3 length equals 13 residues. Losses at the gene ends were 6 bases for V and 1 base for J; bases not matched to a gene: 3.